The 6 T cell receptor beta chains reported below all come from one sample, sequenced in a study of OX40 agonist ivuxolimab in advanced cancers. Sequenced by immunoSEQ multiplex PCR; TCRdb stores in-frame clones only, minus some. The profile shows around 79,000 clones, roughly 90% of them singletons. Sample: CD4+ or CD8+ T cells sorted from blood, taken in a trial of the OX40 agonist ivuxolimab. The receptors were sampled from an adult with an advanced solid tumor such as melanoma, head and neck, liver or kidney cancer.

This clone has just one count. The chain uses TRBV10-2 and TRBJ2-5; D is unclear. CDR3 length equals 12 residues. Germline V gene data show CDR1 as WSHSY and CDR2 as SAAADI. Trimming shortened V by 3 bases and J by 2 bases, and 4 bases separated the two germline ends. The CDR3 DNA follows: TGCGCCAGCAGTGAACAGCAAGAGACCCAGTACTTC. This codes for CASSEQQETQYF.

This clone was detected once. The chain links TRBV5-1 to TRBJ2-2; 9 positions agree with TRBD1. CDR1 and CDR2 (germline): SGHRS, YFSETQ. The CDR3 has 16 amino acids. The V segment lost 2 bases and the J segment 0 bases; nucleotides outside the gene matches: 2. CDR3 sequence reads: CASSFTGGPNTGELFF. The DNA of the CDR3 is TGCGCCAGCAGCTTTACAGGGGGCCCGAACACCGGGGAGCTGTTTTTT.

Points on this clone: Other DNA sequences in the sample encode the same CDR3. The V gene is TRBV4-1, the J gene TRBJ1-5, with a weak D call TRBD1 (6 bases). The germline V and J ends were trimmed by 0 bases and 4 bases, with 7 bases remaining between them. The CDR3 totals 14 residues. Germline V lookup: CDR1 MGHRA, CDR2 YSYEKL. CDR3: CASSQDRGNQPQHF. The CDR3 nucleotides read TGCGCCAGCAGCCAAGACAGGGGTAATCAGCCCCAGCATTTT.

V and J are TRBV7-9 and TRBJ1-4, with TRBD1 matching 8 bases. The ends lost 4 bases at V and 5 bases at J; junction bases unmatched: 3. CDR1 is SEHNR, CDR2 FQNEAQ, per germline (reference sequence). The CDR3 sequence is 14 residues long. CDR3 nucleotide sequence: TGTGCCAGCAGCTCGGACAGGGAGAATGAAAAACTGTTTTTT. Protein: CASSSDRENEKLFF.

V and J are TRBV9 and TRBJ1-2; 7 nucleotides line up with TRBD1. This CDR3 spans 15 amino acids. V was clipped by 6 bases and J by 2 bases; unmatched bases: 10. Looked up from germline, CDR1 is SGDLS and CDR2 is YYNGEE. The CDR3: CASTQGGAYNYGYTF. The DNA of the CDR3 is TGTGCCAGCACCCAGGGGGGCGCTTACAACTATGGCTACACCTTC.

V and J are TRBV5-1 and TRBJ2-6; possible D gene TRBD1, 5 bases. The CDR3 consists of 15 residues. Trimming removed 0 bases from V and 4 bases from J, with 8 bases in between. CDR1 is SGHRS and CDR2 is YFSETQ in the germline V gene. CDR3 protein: CASSLAGNGANVLTF. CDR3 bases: TGCGCCAGCAGCTTGGCAGGGAACGGGGCCAACGTCCTGACTTTC.